A selection of T cell receptor beta chains follows, all from one sample in a study of T cells after yellow fever vaccination. Using its own MiXCR run on the 5' RACE reads, TCRdb lists one record per CDR3 protein. Found here are some 390,000 distinct CDR3 sequences, around 19% of them singletons; the top ten hold roughly a sixth. This material consisted of PBMCs, taken before the yellow fever booster vaccination. These TCRs come from a young man who received the YFV17D yellow fever vaccine. Each CDR3 is given with its conserved first and last residue. D genes are given only for firm matches. Clone sizes are given selectively: once, few, many, or a class where the clone is expanded.

abundance	len	d_gene	v_gene	j_gene	CDR3nt	CDR3aa
-	14	-	TRBV28	TRBJ2-2	TGTGCCAGCAGTCCCGACAGGTTTACCGGGGAGCTGTTTTTT	CASSPDRFTGELFF
many	14	TRBD1	TRBV5-6	TRBJ1-2	TGTGCCGGCGCCAGACAGGGCTCTAACTATGGCTACACCTTC	CAGARQGSNYGYTF
few	14	TRBD2	TRBV4-3	TRBJ2-5	TGCGCCAGCAGCCACGTGGGGGGAGGGGAGACCCAGTACTTC	CASSHVGGGETQYF
-	16	-	TRBV7-3	TRBJ2-1	TGTGCCAGCAGCCTTCATGGGGGATATGTTTACAATGAGCAGTTCTTC	CASSLHGGYVYNEQFF
many	14	-	TRBV7-2	TRBJ1-2	TGTGCCAGCAGCTTAGTGGGCAGGGCTGATGGCTACACCTTC	CASSLVGRADGYTF
-	15	-	TRBV20-1	TRBJ2-1	TGCAGTGCTTTGGTGGCAGGCCCCTCTTACAATGAGCAGTTCTTC	CSALVAGPSYNEQFF
few	17	TRBD1	TRBV6-5	TRBJ2-7	TGTGCCAGCAGTTACTCTGGGGACAGGGTCGACTCCTACGAGCAGTACTTC	CASSYSGDRVDSYEQYF
few	14	TRBD1	TRBV12-3/TRBV12-4	TRBJ1-1	TGTGCCAGCAGCCCAATACAGGGGTTTGGTGAAGCTTTCTTT	CASSPIQGFGEAFF
many	14	-	TRBV7-6	TRBJ2-2	TGTGCCAGCAGCTCCCTACCGGCAACCGGGGAGCTGTTTTTT	CASSSLPATGELFF
-	16	TRBD2	TRBV5-1	TRBJ2-3	TGCGCCAGCAGCTCAAGTCTAGCGGGATACACAGATACGCAGTATTTT	CASSSSLAGYTDTQYF
-	16	TRBD2	TRBV5-1	TRBJ2-3	TGCGCCAGCAGCTCCATGGTTGGCGGGGGAGCGAATACGCAGTATTTT	CASSSMVGGGANTQYF
-	10	-	TRBV20-1	TRBJ1-1	TGCAGTGCTCTGAACACTGAAGCTTTCTTT	CSALNTEAFF
-	15	-	TRBV10-3	TRBJ1-6	TGTGCCATCAATAACTACCAGGGGTCTAATTCACCCCTCCACTTT	CAINNYQGSNSPLHF
-	14	-	TRBV20-1	TRBJ1-2	TGCAGTGCTAGAGATAGTGAGGGTTTTGGCGGCTACACCTTC	CSARDSEGFGGYTF
-	14	-	TRBV28	TRBJ2-3	TGTGCCAGCAGTTTCGAGAGTAGCACAGATACGCAGTATTTT	CASSFESSTDTQYF
few	13	TRBD1	TRBV23-1	TRBJ2-7	TGCGCCAGTGGTCGGGACAGGGGGGACGAGCAGTACTTC	CASGRDRGDEQYF
few	13	TRBD2	TRBV20-1	TRBJ2-4	TGCAGTGCAAATCGGGAGGACAAAAACATTCAGTACTTC	CSANREDKNIQYF
-	14	-	TRBV6-5	TRBJ2-2	TGTGCCAGCACAGAGGCGGGGGCCACCGGGGAGCTGTTTTTT	CASTEAGATGELFF
few	16	-	TRBV6-6	TRBJ2-6	TGTGCCAGCAGTCCCGTCCGGAGCTCTGGGGCCAACGTCCTGACTTTC	CASSPVRSSGANVLTF
-	15	TRBD2	TRBV20-1	TRBJ2-3	TGCAGTGCTCACCTAGCGGGGGGTCAAGCAGATACGCAGTATTTT	CSAHLAGGQADTQYF
few	14	-	TRBV7-9	TRBJ2-2	TGTGCCAGCAGCTTCATCCCAGACACCGGGGAGCTGTTTTTT	CASSFIPDTGELFF
medium-sized	13	-	TRBV6-4	TRBJ2-2	TGTGCCAGCAGTGACAGGGGCACCGGGGAGCTGTTTTTT	CASSDRGTGELFF
-	15	-	TRBV10-3	TRBJ1-1	TGTGCCATCAGTGAGGGAGCAGGGGATGGCACTGAAGCTTTCTTT	CAISEGAGDGTEAFF
-	14	TRBD2	TRBV20-1	TRBJ2-7	TGCAGTGCTAAGGGTTCTGGGGGGGCCTACGAGCAGTACTTC	CSAKGSGGAYEQYF
-	14	-	TRBV27	TRBJ2-7	TGTGCCAGCAGTCGGGTCGGGTGGAGATACGAGCAGTACTTC	CASSRVGWRYEQYF
few	13	-	TRBV10-3	TRBJ2-3	TGTGCCATCAGTGAGTCCGGGTCTTATACGCAGTATTTT	CAISESGSYTQYF
-	13	-	TRBV6-5	TRBJ1-5	TGTGCCAGCGCTACAGGGAGGGATCAGCCCCAGCATTTT	CASATGRDQPQHF
many	12	-	TRBV20-1	TRBJ2-7	TGCAGTGCCCGGCAGGGGGGCTACGAGCAGTACTTC	CSARQGGYEQYF
-	17	-	TRBV1	TRBJ2-4	TGCACCAGCCTGCAGGATACTAGCGGGCGTGCCAAAAACATTCAGTACTTC	CTSLQDTSGRAKNIQYF
-	15	-	TRBV18	TRBJ2-1	TGTGCCAGCTCACCAGGGGCCAGCTCCTACAATGAGCAGTTCTTC	CASSPGASSYNEQFF
-	18	TRBD2	TRBV18	TRBJ2-7	TGTGCCAGCTCACCACCAGGGACTAGCGGGGGGGCCGCCTACGAGCAGTACTTC	CASSPPGTSGGAAYEQYF
-	14	TRBD1	TRBV4-1	TRBJ1-1	TGCGCCAGCAGCCAATGGACAGGGAACACTGAAGCTTTCTTT	CASSQWTGNTEAFF
-	15	-	TRBV6-5	TRBJ2-5	TGTGCCAGCAGTTACTCGGGTGCTAGACAAGAGACCCAGTACTTC	CASSYSGARQETQYF
-	19	TRBD1	TRBV6-7	TRBJ2-2	TGTGCCAGCGTGTCACGGTTAAAAAGGGACAGCCCGAACACCGGGGAGCTGTTTTTT	CASVSRLKRDSPNTGELFF
few	15	TRBD2	TRBV7-3	TRBJ2-1	TGTGCCAGCAGCCCTGCGGGGGGGTTCCACAATGAGCAGTTCTTC	CASSPAGGFHNEQFF
many	12	-	TRBV20-1	TRBJ2-3	TGCAGTGCCCCGGACTACACAGATACGCAGTATTTT	CSAPDYTDTQYF
few	13	-	TRBV10-3	TRBJ2-7	TGTGCCATCAGTGAGTCGAGTCTGTACGAGCAGTACTTC	CAISESSLYEQYF